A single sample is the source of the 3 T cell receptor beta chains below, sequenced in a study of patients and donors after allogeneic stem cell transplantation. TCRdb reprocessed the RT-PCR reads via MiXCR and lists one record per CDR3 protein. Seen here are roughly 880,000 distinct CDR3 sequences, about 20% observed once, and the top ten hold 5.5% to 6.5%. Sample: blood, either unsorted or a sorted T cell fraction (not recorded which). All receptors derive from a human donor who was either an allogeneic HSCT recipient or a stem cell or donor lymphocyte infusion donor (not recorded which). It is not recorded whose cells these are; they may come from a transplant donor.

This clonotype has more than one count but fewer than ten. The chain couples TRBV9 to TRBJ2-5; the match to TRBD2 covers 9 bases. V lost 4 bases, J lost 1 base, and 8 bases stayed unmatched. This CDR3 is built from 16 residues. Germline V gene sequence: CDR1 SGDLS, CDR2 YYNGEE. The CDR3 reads CASSLGLATLQETQYF. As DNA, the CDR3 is TGTGCCAGCAGCCTCGGACTAGCGACTCTCCAAGAGACCCAGTACTTC.

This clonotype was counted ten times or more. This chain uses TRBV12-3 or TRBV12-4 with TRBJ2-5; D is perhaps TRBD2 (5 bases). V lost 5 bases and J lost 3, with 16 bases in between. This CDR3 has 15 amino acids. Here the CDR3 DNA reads TGTGCCAGCAGTATGAGTGTGTCGGGGAAAGAGACCCAGTACTTC. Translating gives CASSMSVSGKETQYF.

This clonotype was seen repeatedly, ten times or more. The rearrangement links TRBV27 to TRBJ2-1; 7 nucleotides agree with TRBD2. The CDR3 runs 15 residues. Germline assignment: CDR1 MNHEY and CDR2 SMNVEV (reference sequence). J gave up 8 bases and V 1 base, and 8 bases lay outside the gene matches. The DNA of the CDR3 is TGTGCCAGCAGTTTATTTAGACTAGCTAGGGATGAGCAGTTCTTC. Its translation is CASSLFRLARDEQFF.